This TCR beta chain comes out of a study of PD-L1 blockade in urothelial cancer. CDR1 is MNHEY, CDR2 SVGAGI, per germline. This CDR3 contains 15 residues. V trimming: 0 bases; J trimming: 6 bases; junction bases outside the gene matches: 4. The data were produced by immunoSEQ multiplex PCR, yet TCRdb's version contains in-frame clones alone and is incomplete. Here the sample spans about 80,000 clones, around 90% being singletons. The receptor comes from a woman between 65 and 79 years old with urothelial cancer. The genes are TRBV6-5 and TRBJ2-2; 7 bases map to TRBD2. The sample consisted of PBMCs, taken around atezolizumab (anti-PD-L1) treatment. CDR3 protein: CASSYSSGGPGELFF. CDR3 DNA sequence: TGTGCCAGCAGTTACTCGTCGGGGGGACCCGGGGAGCTGTTTTTT.